These T cell receptor beta chains were read from a single sample in a study of regulatory T cells in long-lasting Graves disease. TCRdb processed the multiplex PCR reads anew with MiXCR; each CDR3 protein has one entry. The profile shows hundreds of thousands of distinct CDR3 sequences, approximately 12% of them singletons. In addition, the sample was reused for a study of T cells in Graves' hyperthyroidism and ophthalmopathy.

The sequenced sample was peripheral blood mononuclear cells (PBMCs), obtained at new diagnosis, from a patient treated with antithyroid drugs. The receptor set was obtained from a woman aged 30 to 39 with Graves disease. The CDR3 runs from the conserved cysteine through the conserved F or W. A D gene is named only where the DNA matches it firmly. The size field is filled for only some rows; it gives once, few, many or a size class.

size	V	J	D	DNA	CDR3
few	TRBV6-1	TRBJ2-3	NA	TGTGCCAGCAATCCAAAAGGTTTGCTGTACACAGATACGCAGTATTTT	CASNPKGLLYTDTQYF
NA	TRBV29-1	TRBJ2-3	TRBD2	TGCAGCGCCGAAGGGCAGGGGATTCTAGCGGGAGGGACCGCAGATACGCAGTATTTT	CSAEGQGILAGGTADTQYF
few	TRBV4-1	TRBJ1-5	TRBD1	TGCGCCAGCAGCCAAGAATGGGACAGGGGGCTGCAGCCCCAGCATTTT	CASSQEWDRGLQPQHF
many	TRBV20-1	TRBJ1-2	NA	TGCAGTGCTAGAGAGGACAGCAACTATGGCTACACCTTC	CSAREDSNYGYTF
many	TRBV27	TRBJ2-7	NA	TGTGCCAGCAGTGCCACGACTAGTAAGTCCGAGCAGTACTTC	CASSATTSKSEQYF
few	TRBV5-5	TRBJ1-1	TRBD1	TGTGCCAGCAGCCTAACACCGGGACAGAGTTTGAACACTGAAGCTTTCTTT	CASSLTPGQSLNTEAFF
few	TRBV18	TRBJ2-5	NA	TGTGCCAGCGCCGGGGGAATTGAAGAGACCCAGTACTTC	CASAGGIEETQYF
many	TRBV2	TRBJ2-7	NA	TGTGCCAGCAGTGAAGGCCCCCGGGCCCTCTACGAGCAGTACTTC	CASSEGPRALYEQYF
NA	TRBV9	TRBJ2-1	NA	TGTGCCAGCAGCGCGGGGGCGGACAGAACTTACAATGAGCAGTTCTTC	CASSAGADRTYNEQFF
few	TRBV25-1	TRBJ1-1	NA	TGTGCCAGCAGTGAAATGCACACGCTTCTCACTGAAGCTTTCTTT	CASSEMHTLLTEAFF
many	TRBV7-9	TRBJ2-7	TRBD1	TGTGCCAGCAGCCCCGGACAGGGGTGGGCCTCCTACGAGCAGTACTTC	CASSPGQGWASYEQYF
many	TRBV3-1	TRBJ2-3	NA	TGTGCCAGCAGCCAAAAGAGATCGCGAGAGGATACGCAGTATTTT	CASSQKRSREDTQYF
many	TRBV5-1	TRBJ2-7	NA	TGCGCCAGCAGCTTGGTCGGGAGGGGGACAGGGACCTACGAGCAGTACTTC	CASSLVGRGTGTYEQYF
many	TRBV5-1	TRBJ2-1	NA	TGCGCCAGCAGCTTGGGGGGTAGCGGCCTCTCCTACAATGAGCAGTTCTTC	CASSLGGSGLSYNEQFF
NA	TRBV3-1	TRBJ2-3	NA	TGTGCCAGCAGCGGAGATGAAGATACGCAGTATTTT	CASSGDEDTQYF
many	TRBV30	TRBJ1-6	NA	TGTGCCTGGAGTGTGGGACCGAGGTCACCCCTCCACTTT	CAWSVGPRSPLHF
many	TRBV18	TRBJ2-1	NA	TGTGCCAGCTCACCACAGGGACACAATGAGCAGTTCTTC	CASSPQGHNEQFF
many	TRBV2	TRBJ2-2	NA	TGTGCCAGCGTCAGAAAGAACACCGGGGAGCTGTTTTTT	CASVRKNTGELFF
many	TRBV11-2	TRBJ1-1	NA	TGTGCCAGCAGCTTTTCAGACACTGAAGCTTTCTTT	CASSFSDTEAFF
many	TRBV27	TRBJ1-1	NA	TGTGCCAGCAGTTTACAGGGTGCCCCCACTGAAGCTTTCTTT	CASSLQGAPTEAFF
NA	TRBV19	TRBJ1-1	NA	TGTGCCAGTTCATTGAGGGAGACGTTGAACACTGAAGCTTTCTTT	CASSLRETLNTEAFF
NA	TRBV4-1	TRBJ2-5	TRBD2	TGCGCCAGCAGCCAAGATCCTGCGGGAGGACCCAAGGAGACCCAGTACTTC	CASSQDPAGGPKETQYF
many	TRBV20-1	TRBJ2-3	NA	TGCAGTGCTAGAGGATGGGGGAAATTGACAGATACGCAGTATTTT	CSARGWGKLTDTQYF
many	TRBV6-1	TRBJ2-2	NA	TGTGCCAGCAGTGCCCTCTCCGGACACTCGACGAACACCGGGGAGCTGTTTTTT	CASSALSGHSTNTGELFF
many	TRBV2	TRBJ2-7	TRBD1	TGTGCCAGCAGAATCACAGGGGGCAGGTACGAGCAGTACTTC	CASRITGGRYEQYF
NA	TRBV9	TRBJ2-3	NA	TGTGCCAGCGGCGTAGCTCACGTGGGGCGATACGGGATTCCCTACACAGATACGCAGTATTTT	CASGVAHVGRYGIPYTDTQYF
many	TRBV6-2/TRBV6-3	TRBJ2-1	TRBD1	TGTGCCAGCAGTTACGGCGGGACAGGGGGCTGGAATGAGCAGTTCTTC	CASSYGGTGGWNEQFF
few	TRBV11-2	TRBJ1-1	NA	TGTGCCAGCAGCCAAGAGGGAAACAGTCACACTGAAGCTTTCTTT	CASSQEGNSHTEAFF
many	TRBV5-6	TRBJ2-7	NA	TGTGCCAGCAGCTTTCCTAACACCTACGAGCAGTACTTC	CASSFPNTYEQYF
NA	TRBV10-3	TRBJ2-7	NA	TGTGCCATCAGTGATGACCTGCTCCGGGGGCAGTACTTC	CAISDDLLRGQYF
many	TRBV19	TRBJ1-1	NA	TGTGCCAGTAGTATAAACAGCGGCACTGAAGCTTTCTTT	CASSINSGTEAFF
NA	TRBV4-2	TRBJ2-1	NA	TGTGCCAGCAGCCAAGCGACCCGGGACTTGGCCTACAATGAGCAGTTCTTC	CASSQATRDLAYNEQFF
many	TRBV30	TRBJ2-3	NA	TGTGCCTGGAGTAGGCTCGCCCATACGCAGTATTTT	CAWSRLAHTQYF
few	TRBV11-2	TRBJ2-7	NA	TGTGCCAGCAGCTTATCTAGGCCTCCCTCCTACGAGCAGTACTTC	CASSLSRPPSYEQYF
many	TRBV12-3/TRBV12-4	TRBJ1-5	TRBD1	TGTGCCACCTCACAGGGGGCGCGCAATCAGCCCCAGCATTTT	CATSQGARNQPQHF
few	TRBV11-2	TRBJ1-2	NA	TGTGCCAGCAGCTTTAGCCAGACATCTCTAAACTATGGCTACACCTTC	CASSFSQTSLNYGYTF
many	TRBV11-2	TRBJ2-1	TRBD2	TGTGCCAGCAGCGGGAAAGGACTAGCGGTTTCCTACAATGAGCAGTTCTTC	CASSGKGLAVSYNEQFF
many	TRBV30	TRBJ1-1	NA	TGTGCCTGGAGGACTAAATCAGGGAGTGGGGCTGAAGCTTTCTTT	CAWRTKSGSGAEAFF
many	TRBV19	TRBJ1-4	TRBD1	TGTGCCAGTAGTATGTCCCCAGGGGGGATTGATGGACTGTTTTTT	CASSMSPGGIDGLFF
NA	TRBV11-3	TRBJ2-3	TRBD2	TGTGCCAGCAGCTTAGTAGCGGGAGGGCTCACAGATACGCAGTATTTT	CASSLVAGGLTDTQYF
NA	TRBV10-3	TRBJ2-3	NA	TGTGCCATCAGAGAAGGGATAGGGACAGATACGCAGTATTTT	CAIREGIGTDTQYF
many	TRBV11-2	TRBJ1-6	TRBD1	TGTGCCAGCAGCACCACGACAGGGGGCAGTTCACCCCTCCACTTT	CASSTTTGGSSPLHF
few	TRBV7-9	TRBJ2-3	TRBD2	TGTGCCAGCAGCTTATACCTAGCGGGATTGGTAGATACGCAGTATTTT	CASSLYLAGLVDTQYF